This T cell receptor beta chain emerged from a study of T cells in Graves' hyperthyroidism and ophthalmopathy. Study information: Initial diagnosis, before any treatment, was when peripheral blood was collected.

Per germline, CDR1 SEHNR and CDR2 FQNEAQ (reference sequence). V lost 5 bases and J lost 2; bases outside the gene matches: 13. The CDR3 sequence is 18 residues long. General study findings and limits: Peripheral blood also featured most of the thyroid clonotypes expanded above 0.001.

Uncontrolled infections, other autoimmune diseases, pregnancy or lactation led to exclusion of patients. Amplified TCR beta CDR3 regions came from RNA transcripts. When the TCR CDR3 underwent first-round RT-PCR, the HTBI primer set was used. Each CDR3 protein gets one entry after TCRdb re-called the multiplex PCR reads with MiXCR. Altogether 160,000 or so distinct CDR3 sequences are present, 9.4% being singletons, with the ten largest covering around 21%. This clonotype was recorded a few times. Its antigen is not identified. Sequenced sample: blood. This sequence was found in a woman between 18 and 29 years old with Graves' hyperthyroidism that later progressed to Graves' ophthalmopathy. The V gene is TRBV7-9, the J gene TRBJ1-5, with 9 nucleotides matching TRBD1. This CDR3 is CASSPGNRGRRGNQPQHF. The CDR3 DNA reads as TGTGCCAGCAGCCCAGGAAACAGGGGGCGCCGAGGCAATCAGCCCCAGCATTTT.